This T cell receptor beta chain was retrieved from a study of OX40 agonist ivuxolimab in advanced cancers. Study background: Enrolled patients in dose escalation had cancers that were hepatocellular carcinoma, melanoma, renal cell or head and neck cancer. Study-level findings and limits: Among the lowest levels of clonal expansion were found in partial responders at 0.1-3.0 mg/kg. With doses of 0.1 to 3.0 mg/kg, CD4+ and CD8+ blood T cells had undergone clonal expansion by week 6.

Some clones are missing from TCRdb's copy, which holds only in-frame ones; the method was immunoSEQ multiplex PCR. The table lists 25 to 30 clones. CDR3 length: 15 amino acids. Germline V CDR1 and CDR2: LNHDA, SQIVND (reference sequence). V dropped 5 bases and J dropped 4; count of bases not matched to a gene: 8. Notes on this clone: Its antigen is as yet unknown.

V usage is TRBV19 and J usage is TRBJ2-7, with 10 bases matching TRBD2. Sampling was conducted in a trial of the OX40 agonist ivuxolimab. The receptor was derived from an adult with an advanced solid tumor such as melanoma, head and neck, liver or kidney cancer. This CDR3 is CASSSIAGGPYEQYF. In DNA, the CDR3 is TGTGCCAGTAGTTCCATAGCGGGGGGTCCATACGAGCAGTACTTC.